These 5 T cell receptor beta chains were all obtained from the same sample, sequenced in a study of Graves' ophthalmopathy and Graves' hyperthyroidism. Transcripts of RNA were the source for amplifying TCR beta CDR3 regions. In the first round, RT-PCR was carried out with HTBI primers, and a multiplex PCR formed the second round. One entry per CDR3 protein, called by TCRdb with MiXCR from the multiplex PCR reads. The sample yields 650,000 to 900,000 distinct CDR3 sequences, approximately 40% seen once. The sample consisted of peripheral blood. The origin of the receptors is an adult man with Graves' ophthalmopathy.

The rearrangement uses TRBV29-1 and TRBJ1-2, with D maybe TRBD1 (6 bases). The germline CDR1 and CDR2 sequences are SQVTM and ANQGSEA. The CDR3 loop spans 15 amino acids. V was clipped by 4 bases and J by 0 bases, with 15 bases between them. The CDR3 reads CSVGGGESANYGYTF. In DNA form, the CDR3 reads TGCAGCGTTGGGGGGGGCGAGTCAGCTAACTATGGCTACACCTTC. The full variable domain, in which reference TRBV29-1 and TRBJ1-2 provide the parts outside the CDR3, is SAVISQKPSRDICQRGTSLTIQCQVDSQVTMMFWYRQQPGQSLTLIATANQGSEATYESGFVIDKFPISRPNLTFSTLTVSNMSPEDSSIYLCSVGGGESANYGYTFGSGTRLTVV.

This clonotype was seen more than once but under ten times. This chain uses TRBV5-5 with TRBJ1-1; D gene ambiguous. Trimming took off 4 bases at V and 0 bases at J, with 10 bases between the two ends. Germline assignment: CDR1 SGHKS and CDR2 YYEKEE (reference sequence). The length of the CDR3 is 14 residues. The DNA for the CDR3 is TGTGCCAGCAGCCAATCTGGTCTGAACACTGAAGCTTTCTTT. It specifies CASSQSGLNTEAFF.

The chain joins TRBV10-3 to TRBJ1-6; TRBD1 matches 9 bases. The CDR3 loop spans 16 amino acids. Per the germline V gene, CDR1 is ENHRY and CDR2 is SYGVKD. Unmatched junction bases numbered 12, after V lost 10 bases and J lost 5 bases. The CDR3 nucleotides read TGTGCCAGCACTTACACAGGGGGCGCCCATAATTCACCCCTCCACTTT. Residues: CASTYTGGAHNSPLHF.

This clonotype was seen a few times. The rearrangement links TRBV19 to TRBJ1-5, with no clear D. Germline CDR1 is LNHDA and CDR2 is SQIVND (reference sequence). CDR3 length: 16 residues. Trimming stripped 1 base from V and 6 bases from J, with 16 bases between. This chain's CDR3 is CASSIVMGSSPQPQHF. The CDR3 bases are TGTGCCAGTAGTATAGTGATGGGGTCGTCGCCTCAGCCCCAGCATTTT.

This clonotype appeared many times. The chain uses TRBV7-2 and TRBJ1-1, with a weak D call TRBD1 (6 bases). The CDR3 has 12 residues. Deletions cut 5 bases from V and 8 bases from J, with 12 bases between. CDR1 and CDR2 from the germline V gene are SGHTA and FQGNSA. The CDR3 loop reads CASSIDRREAFF. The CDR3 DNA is TGTGCCAGCAGCATCGACAGGAGGGAAGCTTTCTTT.